This TCR beta chain was sequenced for a study of T cell responses to AZD1222 COVID-19 vaccine. Study outcomes and limitations: Repertoires were collected only later (after the peak T cell response had occurred). The donor cohort was predominantly white British with a female majority, and clonal diversity may have been underestimated. Vaccination with two AZD1222 doses was followed by a rise in Spike-specific TCR breadth and depth.

A word on this clone: Antigen unknown.

Sequencing was performed with immunoSEQ multiplex PCR; in TCRdb, only in-frame clones are kept and a portion is missing. The table has some 120,000 clones, about 90% seen once. Second-dose recipients at about 4 or about 12 weeks were treated as one pooled group. The source material was peripheral blood, sampled 28 days after the second AZD1222 dose. This receptor was obtained from an adult who received the AZD1222 COVID-19 vaccine.

In nucleotides, the CDR3 is TGTGCCAGCAGCGATCAGGACAGGAACTATGGCTACACCTTC. Protein sequence: CASSDQDRNYGYTF. The genes are TRBV9 and TRBJ1-2; 7 nucleotides match TRBD1. This CDR3 is built from 14 residues. The V gene's germline CDR1 is SGDLS and CDR2 YYNGEE. The V gene end was trimmed by 3 bases and the J gene end by 2 bases; junction bases not matched to a gene: 4.